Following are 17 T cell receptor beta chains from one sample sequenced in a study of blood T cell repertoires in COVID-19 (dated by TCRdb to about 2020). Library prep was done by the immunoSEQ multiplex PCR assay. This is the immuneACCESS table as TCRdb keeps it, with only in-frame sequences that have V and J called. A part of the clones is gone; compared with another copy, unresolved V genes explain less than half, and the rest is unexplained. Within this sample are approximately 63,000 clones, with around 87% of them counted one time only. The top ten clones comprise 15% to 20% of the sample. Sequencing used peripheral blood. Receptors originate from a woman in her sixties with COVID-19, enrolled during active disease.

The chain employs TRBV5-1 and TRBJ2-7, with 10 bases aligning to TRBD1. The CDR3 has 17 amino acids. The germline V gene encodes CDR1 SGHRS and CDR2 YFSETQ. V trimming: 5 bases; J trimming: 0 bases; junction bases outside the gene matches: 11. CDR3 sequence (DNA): TGCGCCAGCAGTTTGTTTCCGGGACAGGGGTTCTCCTACGAGCAGTACTTC. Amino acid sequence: CASSLFPGQGFSYEQYF.

CDR3 bases: TGCGCCAGCAGTCATCAGGGGAACACTGAAGCTTTCTTT. Translated: CASSHQGNTEAFF. The gene calls are TRBV10-1 and TRBJ1-1, with a weak D call TRBD1 (5 bases). Germline V gives CDR1 WNHNN, CDR2 SYGVQD (reference sequence). The length of the CDR3 is 13 residues. The V and J ends lost 5 bases and 1 base respectively, with 8 bases between them.

CDR3 amino acids: CASSLETGQETQYF. CDR3 nucleotide sequence: TGTGCCAGCAGCCTCGAGACAGGCCAAGAGACCCAGTACTTC. The V call is TRBV5-6, the J call TRBJ2-5; weak D call: TRBD1 (6 bases). There are 14 residues in the CDR3. CDR1 and CDR2 (germline): SGHDT, YYEEEE. V gave up 4 bases and J gave up 1 base, with 11 bases separating them.

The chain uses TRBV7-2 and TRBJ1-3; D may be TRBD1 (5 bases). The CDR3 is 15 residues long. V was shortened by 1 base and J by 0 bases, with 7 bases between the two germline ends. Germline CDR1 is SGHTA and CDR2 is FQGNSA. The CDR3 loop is CASSLGTNSGNTIYF. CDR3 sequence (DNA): TGTGCCAGCAGCTTAGGGACAAACTCTGGAAACACCATATATTTT. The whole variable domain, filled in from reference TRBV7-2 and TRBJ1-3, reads GAGVSQSPSNKVTEKGKDVELRCDPISGHTALYWYRQSLGQGLEFLIYFQGNSAPDKSGLPSDRFSAERTGGSVSTLTIQRTQQEDSAVYLCASSLGTNSGNTIYFGEGSWLTVV.

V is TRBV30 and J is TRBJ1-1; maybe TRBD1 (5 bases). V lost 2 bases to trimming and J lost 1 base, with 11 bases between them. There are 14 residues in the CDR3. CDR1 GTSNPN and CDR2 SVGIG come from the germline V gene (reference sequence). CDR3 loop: CAWSSGLGNTEAFF. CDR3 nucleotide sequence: TGTGCCTGGAGTTCAGGGTTGGGGAACACTGAAGCTTTCTTT.

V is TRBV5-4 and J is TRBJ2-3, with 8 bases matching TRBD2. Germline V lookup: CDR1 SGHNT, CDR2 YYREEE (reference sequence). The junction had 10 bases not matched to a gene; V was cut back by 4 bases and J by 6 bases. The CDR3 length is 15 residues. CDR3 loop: CASSERAGGADTQYF. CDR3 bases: TGTGCCAGCAGCGAGCGGGCGGGAGGTGCGGATACGCAGTATTTT.

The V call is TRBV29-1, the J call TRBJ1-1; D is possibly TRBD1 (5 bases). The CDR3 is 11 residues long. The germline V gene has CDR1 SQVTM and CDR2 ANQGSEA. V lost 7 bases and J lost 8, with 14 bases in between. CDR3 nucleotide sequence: TGCAGCGCTCTTCGGGGGTGGGAAGCTTTCTTT. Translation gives CSALRGWEAFF.

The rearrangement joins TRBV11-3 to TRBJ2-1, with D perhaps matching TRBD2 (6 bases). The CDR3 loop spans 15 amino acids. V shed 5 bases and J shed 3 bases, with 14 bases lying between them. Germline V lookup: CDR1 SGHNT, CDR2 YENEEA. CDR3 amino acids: CASSQGLQLYNEQFF. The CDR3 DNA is TGTGCCAGCAGCCAGGGACTCCAACTCTACAATGAGCAGTTCTTC.

CDR3: CASSFHTGGVNTEAFF. The CDR3 DNA sequence: TGTGCCAGCAGCTTTCATACAGGGGGCGTGAACACTGAAGCTTTCTTT. V gene TRBV7-8 combines with J gene TRBJ1-1; 9 nucleotides line up with TRBD1. The germline gives CDR1 SGHVS, CDR2 FQNEAQ. The CDR3 is made up of 16 amino acids. V shed 3 bases, J shed 0 bases, and the junction held 5 bases outside the gene matches.

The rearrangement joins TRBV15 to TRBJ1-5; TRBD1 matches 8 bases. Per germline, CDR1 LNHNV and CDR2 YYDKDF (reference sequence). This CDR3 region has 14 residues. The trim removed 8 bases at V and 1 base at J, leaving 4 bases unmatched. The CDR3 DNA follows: TGTGCCACCTGGGACAGGTCAAGCAATCAGCCCCAGCATTTT. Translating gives CATWDRSSNQPQHF.

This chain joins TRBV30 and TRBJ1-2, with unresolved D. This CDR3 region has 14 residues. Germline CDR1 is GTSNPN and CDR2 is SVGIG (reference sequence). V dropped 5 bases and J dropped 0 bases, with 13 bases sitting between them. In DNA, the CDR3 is TGTGCCTGGGGTGAACCTCTAACTAACTATGGCTACACCTTC. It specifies CAWGEPLTNYGYTF.

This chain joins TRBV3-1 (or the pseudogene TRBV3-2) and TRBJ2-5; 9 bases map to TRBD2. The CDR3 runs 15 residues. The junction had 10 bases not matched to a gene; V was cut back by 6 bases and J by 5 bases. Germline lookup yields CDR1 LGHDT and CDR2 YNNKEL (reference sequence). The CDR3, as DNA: TGTGCCAGCAGACGACGAAGGACTAGCGTGGAGACCCAGTACTTC. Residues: CASRRRRTSVETQYF.

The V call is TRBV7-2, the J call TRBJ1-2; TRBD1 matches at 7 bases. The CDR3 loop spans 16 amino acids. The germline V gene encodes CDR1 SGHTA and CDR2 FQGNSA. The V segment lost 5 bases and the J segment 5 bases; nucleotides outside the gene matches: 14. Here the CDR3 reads CASSPRAGQLLYGYTF. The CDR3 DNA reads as TGTGCCAGCAGCCCGCGGGCGGGACAGCTCTTATATGGCTACACCTTC.

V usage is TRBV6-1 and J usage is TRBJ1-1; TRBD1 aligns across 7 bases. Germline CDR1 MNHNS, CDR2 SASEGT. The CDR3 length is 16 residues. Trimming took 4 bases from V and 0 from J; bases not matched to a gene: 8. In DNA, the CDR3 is TGTGCCAGCAGTGCCACAAACAGGGGCATGAACACTGAAGCTTTCTTT. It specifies CASSATNRGMNTEAFF.

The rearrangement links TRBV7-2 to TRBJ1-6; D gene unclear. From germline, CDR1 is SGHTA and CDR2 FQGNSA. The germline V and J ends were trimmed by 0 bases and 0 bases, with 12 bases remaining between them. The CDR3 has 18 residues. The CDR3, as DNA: TGTGCCAGCAGCTTAGCGCAAGTTCACAGCTCCTATAATTCACCCCTCCACTTT. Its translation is CASSLAQVHSSYNSPLHF.

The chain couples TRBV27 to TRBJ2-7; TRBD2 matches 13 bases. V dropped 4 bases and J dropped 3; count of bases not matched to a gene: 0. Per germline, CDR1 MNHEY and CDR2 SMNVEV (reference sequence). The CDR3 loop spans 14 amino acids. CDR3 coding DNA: TGTGCCAGCAGTTGGACTAGCGGGGGCTACGAGCAGTACTTC. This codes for CASSWTSGGYEQYF.

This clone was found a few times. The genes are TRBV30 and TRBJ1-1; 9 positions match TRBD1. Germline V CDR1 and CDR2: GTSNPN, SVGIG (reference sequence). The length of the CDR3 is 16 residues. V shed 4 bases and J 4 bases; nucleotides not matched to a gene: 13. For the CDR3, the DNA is TGTGCCTGGACCGCCGGGACAGGGTTTTTGTCCACTGAAGCTTTCTTT. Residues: CAWTAGTGFLSTEAFF.